A selection of T cell receptor beta chains follows, all from one sample in a study of Ad26.COV2.S vaccination and SARS-CoV-2 variants. The repertoire was sequenced with immunoSEQ multiplex PCR; TCRdb's copy has only in-frame clones and lacks some. The table lists 440,000 or so clones, 90% of them singletons. The sequencing used peripheral blood, collected in a trial of Ad26.COV2.S vaccine versus placebo. These receptors all stem from a person between 18 and 60 years old who received the Ad26.COV2.S COVID-19 vaccine or a placebo. The CDR3 runs from the conserved cysteine through the conserved F or W. D genes are given only for firm matches. Rows give clone size only sometimes, using once, few, many, or a class for an expanded clone.

D	size	V	J	CDR3	DNA
TRBD2	-	TRBV28	TRBJ2-1	CASSLPGGQFF	TGTGCCAGCAGTTTACCGGGAGGGCAGTTCTTC
-	-	TRBV27	TRBJ1-1	CASSRTNTEAFF	TGTGCCAGCAGTCGGACCAACACTGAAGCTTTCTTT
TRBD2	-	TRBV5-8	TRBJ2-2	CASSLEFGGGGNTGELFF	TGTGCCAGCAGCTTGGAATTTGGCGGGGGAGGTAACACCGGGGAGCTGTTTTTT
TRBD1	-	TRBV5-6	TRBJ1-1	CASSLLGTGFSGTSTFF	TGTGCCAGCAGCTTGCTCGGGACAGGATTTTCGGGGACTTCAACCTTTTTT
-	-	TRBV6-2/TRBV6-3	TRBJ2-2	CASSQRTMEGYTGELFF	TGTGCCAGCAGTCAAAGGACGATGGAGGGCTACACCGGGGAGCTGTTTTTT
-	-	TRBV21-1	TRBJ1-5	CASSKMGGDTYSNQPQHF	TGTGCCAGCAGCAAAATGGGGGGGGACACTTATAGCAATCAGCCCCAGCATTTT
-	-	TRBV15	TRBJ2-7	CATSRDLQTYEQYF	TGTGCCACCAGCAGAGATCTACAGACTTACGAGCAGTACTTC
TRBD1	-	TRBV7-8	TRBJ2-3	CASSLSRFPGGEGTDTQYF	TGTGCCAGCAGCTTAAGTCGTTTTCCAGGGGGCGAGGGCACAGATACGCAGTATTTT
-	-	TRBV28	TRBJ2-7	CASSFWQGTYEQYF	TGTGCCAGCAGTTTCTGGCAGGGGACCTACGAGCAGTACTTC
-	-	TRBV19	TRBJ2-2	CASTARNTGELFF	TGTGCCAGTACGGCCAGGAACACCGGGGAGCTGTTTTTT
TRBD1	-	TRBV5-5	TRBJ1-2	CASSLAGGADYGYTF	TGTGCCAGCAGCTTGGCAGGGGGCGCAGACTATGGCTACACCTTC
TRBD2	-	TRBV3-1/TRBV3-2	TRBJ2-3	CASSQDLGGGGVAGPPTDTQYF	TGTGCCAGCAGCCAAGATCTCGGGGGGGGTGGCGTAGCGGGACCCCCCACAGATACGCAGTATTTT
-	-	TRBV30	TRBJ1-1	CAWSGAIGMSEAFF	TGTGCCTGGAGTGGGGCTATCGGGATGAGTGAAGCTTTCTTT
TRBD2	-	TRBV2	TRBJ2-1	CASSVGLAGYNEQFF	TGTGCCAGCAGTGTCGGGCTAGCGGGTTACAATGAGCAGTTCTTC
TRBD2	-	TRBV15	TRBJ2-5	CATSRERGRDETQYF	TGTGCCACCAGCAGAGAGCGCGGGAGAGATGAGACCCAGTACTTC
TRBD2	-	TRBV27	TRBJ2-2	CASSYRLAGANTGELFF	TGTGCCAGCAGTTATCGACTAGCGGGAGCGAACACCGGGGAGCTGTTTTTT
-	-	TRBV6-5	TRBJ1-5	CASTAGGYLSQHF	TGTGCCAGCACCGCGGGCGGTTATTTGTCCCAGCATTTT
TRBD1	-	TRBV7-3	TRBJ2-7	CASSMGTGLQYEQYF	TGTGCCAGCAGCATGGGGACAGGGTTACAGTACGAGCAGTACTTC
-	-	TRBV4-1	TRBJ2-7	CASSQSLGSEQYF	TGCGCCAGCAGCCAATCGCTGGGGAGCGAGCAGTACTTC
-	-	TRBV12-3/TRBV12-4	TRBJ1-1	CASSLDRYTEAFF	TGTGCCAGCAGTTTAGACAGATACACTGAAGCTTTCTTT
-	-	TRBV5-1	TRBJ2-7	CASSLGGHRAQEQYF	TGCGCCAGCAGCTTGGGGGGGCACAGGGCGCAGGAGCAGTACTTC
-	-	TRBV5-4	TRBJ2-5	CASSLVGWSEETQYF	TGTGCCAGCAGCTTGGTGGGTTGGTCTGAAGAGACCCAGTACTTC
TRBD2	once	TRBV2	TRBJ2-7	CASGRGDEQYF	TGTGCCAGCGGCCGGGGGGACGAGCAGTACTTC
-	-	TRBV9	TRBJ2-5	CASSVGNREPAQYF	TGTGCCAGCAGCGTAGGAAACAGGGAGCCGGCCCAGTACTTC
-	-	TRBV5-1	TRBJ1-4	CASRRVQGPNEKLFF	TGCGCCAGCAGACGTGTCCAGGGGCCTAATGAAAAACTGTTTTTT
-	-	TRBV5-6	TRBJ2-7	CASSLGLGERQYF	TGTGCCAGCAGCTTGGGACTAGGGGAACGGCAGTACTTC
TRBD2	-	TRBV4-1	TRBJ2-7	CASSHRTSGSDEQYF	TGCGCCAGCAGCCATAGGACTAGCGGGAGCGACGAGCAGTACTTC
-	-	TRBV28	TRBJ2-7	CASTNTGHPRNF	TGTGCCAGCACTAATACGGGACACCCGAGGAACTTC
-	-	TRBV6-6	TRBJ2-7	CASSKTGGHYEQYF	TGTGCCAGCAGTAAGACTGGGGGCCACTACGAGCAGTACTTC
TRBD1	once	TRBV7-3	TRBJ2-1	CASSPRTGVYNEQFF	TGTGCCAGCAGCCCCCGGACAGGGGTCTACAATGAGCAGTTCTTC
TRBD1	-	TRBV27	TRBJ2-7	CASRPGQGFYEQYF	TGTGCCAGCAGACCGGGACAGGGCTTCTACGAGCAGTACTTC
-	-	TRBV5-6	TRBJ2-7	CASSLGLKDYEQYF	TGTGCCAGCAGCTTGGGACTGAAGGACTACGAGCAGTACTTC
TRBD1	-	TRBV7-8	TRBJ1-2	CASSPGTGYGYTF	TGTGCCAGCAGCCCAGGGACAGGGTATGGCTACACCTTC
-	-	TRBV7-3	TRBJ2-7	CASSLTARTEQYF	TGTGCCAGCAGCTTAACTGCCCGTACGGAGCAGTACTTC
TRBD1	-	TRBV12-3/TRBV12-4	TRBJ1-4	CASSRDRREKLFF	TGTGCCAGCAGTCGGGACAGACGGGAAAAACTGTTTTTT
-	-	TRBV23-1	TRBJ2-1	CASSLRGRPYNEQFF	TGCGCCAGCAGTTTGCGGGGCCGTCCCTACAATGAGCAGTTCTTC